The 20 T cell receptor beta chains below all came from one sample that was sequenced in a study of T cell responses to AZD1222 COVID-19 vaccine (dated by TCRdb to about 2021). Libraries were built with the immunoSEQ multiplex PCR assay. In TCRdb, the immuneACCESS table is reduced to in-frame sequences with V and J assigned. These tables do not hold every clone; where another copy was compared, an unresolved V gene accounts for under half, and the others remain unexplained. A total of about 86,000 clones appear in this sample, 78% of them only once. The top ten clonotypes cover roughly 21% of the sample. This sample's time point label indicates: baseline before first vaccination. The specimen was peripheral blood, collected on day 0 of AZD1222 vaccination. The receptors were sampled from an adult in good health.

The sample holds one count of this clone. The gene calls are TRBV5-6 and TRBJ1-1; possibly TRBD1 for D (5 bases). V was clipped by 1 base and J by 5 bases, with 12 bases between them. Germline values: CDR1 SGHDT, CDR2 YYEEEE. CDR3 length: 14 amino acids. CDR3 residues: CASSLRGIGTEAFF. CDR3 coding DNA: TGTGCCAGCAGCTTGAGGGGAATTGGTACTGAAGCTTTCTTT.

The V gene is TRBV10-3, the J gene TRBJ2-1; D uncertain. The CDR3 extends over 16 amino acids. Trimming stripped 7 bases from V and 0 bases from J, with 16 bases between. The germline V gene has CDR1 ENHRY and CDR2 SYGVKD. The CDR3: CAIKPHTDRSYNEQFF. In nucleotides, the CDR3 is TGTGCCATCAAACCCCACACAGATCGCTCCTACAATGAGCAGTTCTTC.

The rearrangement uses TRBV6-2 or TRBV6-3 and TRBJ2-4; 10 bases line up with TRBD2. The CDR3 spans 17 residues. Trimming removed 2 bases from V and 3 bases from J; junction bases left unmatched: 7. Germline-derived CDR1 and CDR2 are MNHEY and SVGEGT. The CDR3 DNA follows: TGTGCCAGCAGTTACCTGACTAGCGGGCGATTCAAAAACATTCAGTACTTC. Encoded protein: CASSYLTSGRFKNIQYF.

In its sample, this clone was seen once. The chain couples TRBV11-2 to TRBJ2-7; 8 bases are shared with TRBD2. Germline V gene lookup returns CDR1 SGHAT and CDR2 FQNNGV. The CDR3 extends over 15 amino acids. After removal of 5 bases from V and 6 bases from J, the junction contained 12 bases not matched to a gene. CDR3 sequence reads: CASSPRANSGAEQYF. CDR3 DNA: TGTGCCAGCAGCCCAAGGGCGAATAGCGGGGCCGAGCAGTACTTC.

The chain combines TRBV28 with TRBJ1-5, with D perhaps matching TRBD1 (6 bases). The CDR3 extends over 14 amino acids. With 11 bases removed from V and 4 bases from J, the gap between germline ends came to 18 bases. In germline, CDR1 is MDHEN, CDR2 SYDVKM. CDR3 bases: TGTGCCCTCGGGGGGGCGTCATGGAATCAGCCCCAGCATTTT. Translated: CALGGASWNQPQHF.

The V and J genes are TRBV27 and TRBJ2-7; D remains unclear. The V end lost 6 bases, the J end lost 1 base, and 16 bases lay between the germline ends. CDR1 is MNHEY and CDR2 is SMNVEV in the germline V gene (reference sequence). The CDR3 loop spans 15 amino acids. This chain's CDR3 is CASRHTYLRSYEQYF. The CDR3 DNA reads as TGTGCCAGCAGACACACGTACCTTCGATCCTACGAGCAGTACTTC.

For this clone: The DNA is left out, because the CDR3 cannot be placed on it with certainty; the CDR3 is given as TCRdb lists it. This sequence joins TRBV5-1 and TRBJ1-2. The CDR3 sequence runs 21 residues, both termini included. CDR1 is SGHRS, CDR2 YFSETQ, per germline. CDR3 loop: CASSSEFYGYTFGSGNPGYTF.

The chain links TRBV6-1 to TRBJ1-3; D unresolved. Germline V CDR1 and CDR2: MNHNS, SASEGT. V gave up 1 base and J gave up 0 bases, with 7 bases separating them. The CDR3 totals 15 residues. The CDR3 sequence: CASSEGWSSGNTIYF. The CDR3 DNA reads TGTGCCAGCAGTGAAGGGTGGAGCTCTGGAAACACCATATATTTT.

V and J are TRBV7-8 and TRBJ2-7; possible D gene TRBD1, 7 bases. The CDR3 runs to 14 residues. Germline CDR1 is SGHVS and CDR2 is FQNEAQ. With 2 bases removed from V and 1 base from J, the gap between germline ends came to 9 bases. Here the CDR3 reads CASSLQGGSYEQYF. The CDR3, as DNA: TGTGCCAGCAGCTTACAGGGGGGATCCTACGAGCAGTACTTC.

CDR3 bases: TGTGCCAGCAGTTACGTCCAGGGCCTTAATGAAAAACTGTTTTTT. This encodes CASSYVQGLNEKLFF. This chain uses TRBV6-2 or TRBV6-3 with TRBJ1-4, with a possible D match to TRBD1 (5 bases). The CDR3 contains 15 residues. The V and J ends lost 2 bases and 4 bases respectively, with 11 bases between them. CDR1 MNHEY and CDR2 SVGEGT come from the germline V gene.

CDR3 nucleotide sequence: TGTGCCAGCAGTGGGTCCGGGACAGTTAATTCACCCCTCCACTTT. This encodes CASSGSGTVNSPLHF. The chain is built from TRBV2 and TRBJ1-6, with 7 bases fitting TRBD1. This CDR3 spans 15 amino acids. V lost 4 bases, J lost 6 bases, and 6 bases stayed unmatched. The germline V gene has CDR1 SNHLY and CDR2 FYNNEI.

This chain uses TRBV10-3 with TRBJ2-7, with D possibly being TRBD2 (6 bases). CDR1 and CDR2 from the germline V gene are ENHRY and SYGVKD. There are 14 residues in the CDR3. Trimming stripped 2 bases from V and 3 bases from J, with 11 bases between. CDR3 sequence: CAISETLARYEQYF. The CDR3 DNA reads TGTGCCATCAGTGAGACGCTAGCGCGCTACGAGCAGTACTTC.

This chain links TRBV18 with TRBJ2-7; 7 nucleotides align to TRBD2. Germline-derived CDR1 and CDR2 are KGHSH and LQKENI. V shed 3 bases, J shed 5 bases, and the junction held 1 base outside the gene matches. The CDR3 is 12 residues long. CDR3 protein: CASSPGGHEQYF. CDR3 coding DNA: TGTGCCAGCTCACCGGGAGGGCACGAGCAGTACTTC.

The chain links TRBV6-4 to TRBJ2-1; D is ambiguous. Trimming took 7 bases from V and 6 from J, leaving 16 bases between them. The CDR3 loop spans 14 amino acids. Germline values: CDR1 MRHNA, CDR2 SNTAGT. The CDR3 sequence is CASKAAVQINEQFF. The DNA of the CDR3 is TGTGCCAGCAAGGCCGCAGTACAGATCAATGAGCAGTTCTTC.

This rearrangement joins TRBV6-5 to TRBJ2-2; weak D call: TRBD1 (5 bases). Germline assignment: CDR1 MNHEY and CDR2 SVGAGI. The length of the CDR3 is 15 residues. Between the trimmed V and J ends, which lost 6 bases and 5 bases, there was a span of 16 bases. CDR3 DNA sequence: TGTGCCAGCAGACGGGTAGGGGTAGAGACCGGGGAGCTGTTTTTT. The encoded protein is CASRRVGVETGELFF.

This clone was picked up a small number of times. This chain connects TRBV6-5 to TRBJ1-1; possibly TRBD1 for D (5 bases). V gave up 2 bases and J gave up 1 base, with 14 bases separating them. The CDR3 is made up of 16 amino acids. Germline CDR1 MNHEY, CDR2 SVGAGI. CDR3 amino acids: CASSYLMTAKNTEAFF. In DNA, the CDR3 is TGTGCCAGCAGTTACCTCATGACAGCGAAGAACACTGAAGCTTTCTTT.

This chain links TRBV12-3 or TRBV12-4 with TRBJ1-6; D is perhaps TRBD1 (5 bases). Trimming cost V 10 bases and J 7 bases, with 11 bases left between them. The CDR3 extends over 12 amino acids. CDR3 sequence: CATGRGNSPLHF. DNA for the CDR3: TGTGCCACGGGACGAGGGAATTCACCCCTCCACTTT.

The chain employs TRBV7-8 and TRBJ1-6; possible D gene TRBD1, 5 bases. This CDR3 contains 16 residues. In germline, CDR1 is SGHVS, CDR2 FQNEAQ. V lost 6 bases and J 7 bases, leaving 19 bases between the germline ends. CDR3 DNA sequence: TGTGCCAGCAGTCAAGACAGCTCAATAAACAATTCACCCCTCCACTTT. It specifies CASSQDSSINNSPLHF.

V is TRBV28 and J is TRBJ1-2; 10 nucleotides line up with TRBD1. After removal of 6 bases from V and 7 bases from J, the junction contained 14 bases not matched to a gene. CDR3 length: 16 amino acids. The germline gives CDR1 MDHEN, CDR2 SYDVKM. In nucleotides, the CDR3 is TGTGCCAGCAGGTCAGGCATGACAGGGGGCGGAGTTGGCTACACCTTC. Its protein is CASRSGMTGGGVGYTF.

This chain links TRBV30 with TRBJ2-5; the D is unclear. The CDR3 extends over 13 amino acids. Trimming shortened V by 3 bases and J by 5 bases, and 13 bases separated the two germline ends. Germline assignment: CDR1 GTSNPN and CDR2 SVGIG (reference sequence). CDR3 in DNA: TGTGCCTGGAGGGGTGGGGTAACGGAGACCCAGTACTTC. Amino acid sequence: CAWRGGVTETQYF.